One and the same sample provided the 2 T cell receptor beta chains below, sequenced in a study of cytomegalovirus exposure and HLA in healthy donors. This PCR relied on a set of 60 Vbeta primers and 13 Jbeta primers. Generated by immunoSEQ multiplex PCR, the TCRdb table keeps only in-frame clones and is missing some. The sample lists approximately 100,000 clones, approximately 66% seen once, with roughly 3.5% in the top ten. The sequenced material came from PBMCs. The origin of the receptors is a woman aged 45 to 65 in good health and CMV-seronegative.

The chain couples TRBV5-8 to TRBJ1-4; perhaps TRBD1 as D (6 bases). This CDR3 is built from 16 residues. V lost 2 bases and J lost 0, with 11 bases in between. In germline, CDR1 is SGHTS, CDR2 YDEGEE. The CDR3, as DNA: TGTGCCAGCAGCTTCAGCAGGGACACAACTAATGAAAAACTGTTTTTT. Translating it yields CASSFSRDTTNEKLFF.

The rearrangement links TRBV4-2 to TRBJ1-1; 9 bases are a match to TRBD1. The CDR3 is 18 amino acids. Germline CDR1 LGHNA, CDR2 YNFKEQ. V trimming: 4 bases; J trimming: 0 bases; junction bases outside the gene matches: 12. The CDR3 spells CASSLSYGDRVMNTEAFF. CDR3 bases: TGTGCCAGCAGCCTGTCATATGGGGACAGGGTGATGAACACTGAAGCTTTCTTT.